A single TCR beta chain is shown here with its context. Each sample had two DNA replicates, about 0.5 ug blood or roughly 1.6 ug tissue. Clones were sequenced by immunoSEQ multiplex PCR, and TCRdb holds only the in-frame ones, with some missing. The table lists fewer than 50,000 clones, 55% to 75% of them singletons. CDR1 is MDHEN, CDR2 SYDVKM, per germline. Trimming took off 6 bases at V and 0 bases at J, with 11 bases between the two ends. This CDR3 is 14 amino acids long. These data come from a study of early stage breast cancer tumors. Study background: Eight ER+/PR+/HER2- tumors were invasive ductal; a few were invasive lobular.

This sequence originates from a person between 50 and 60 years old with breast cancer. The sequencing sample was made of blood. The genes are TRBV28 and TRBJ1-1; D might be TRBD1 (5 bases). CDR3 sequence (DNA): TGTGCCAGCAGAGACAGCAGCATGAACACTGAAGCTTTCTTT. Amino acid sequence: CASRDSSMNTEAFF.